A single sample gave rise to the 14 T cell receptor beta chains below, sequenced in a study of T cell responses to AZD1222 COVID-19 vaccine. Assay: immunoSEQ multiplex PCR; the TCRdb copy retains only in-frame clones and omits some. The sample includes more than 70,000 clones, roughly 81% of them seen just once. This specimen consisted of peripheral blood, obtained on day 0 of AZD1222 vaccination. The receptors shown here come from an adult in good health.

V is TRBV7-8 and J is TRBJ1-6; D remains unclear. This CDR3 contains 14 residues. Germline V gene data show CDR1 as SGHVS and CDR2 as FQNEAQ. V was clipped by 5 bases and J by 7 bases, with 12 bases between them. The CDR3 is CASSPTRGNSPLHF. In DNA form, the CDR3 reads TGTGCCAGCAGCCCGACAAGAGGGAATTCACCCCTCCACTTT. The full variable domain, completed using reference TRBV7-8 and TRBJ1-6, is GAGVSQSPRYKVAKRGQDVALRCDPISGHVSLFWYQQALGQGPEFLTYFQNEAQLDKSGLPSDRFFAERPEGSVSTLKIQRTQQEDSAVYLCASSPTRGNSPLHFGNGTRLTVT.

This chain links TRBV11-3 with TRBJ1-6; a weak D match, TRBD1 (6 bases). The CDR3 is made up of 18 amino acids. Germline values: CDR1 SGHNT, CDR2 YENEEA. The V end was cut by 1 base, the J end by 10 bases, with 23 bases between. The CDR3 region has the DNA TGTGCCAGCAGCTTAGGACCGCCGAGACAGGTAGTGTGGTCACCCCTCCACTTT. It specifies CASSLGPPRQVVWSPLHF.

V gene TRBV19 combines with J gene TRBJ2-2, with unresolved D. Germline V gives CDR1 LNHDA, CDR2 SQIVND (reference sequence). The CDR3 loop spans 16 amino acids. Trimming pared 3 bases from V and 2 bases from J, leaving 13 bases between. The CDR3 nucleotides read TGTGCCAGTAGTATGGATTTGCTAGTCAACACCGGGGAGCTGTTTTTT. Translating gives CASSMDLLVNTGELFF.

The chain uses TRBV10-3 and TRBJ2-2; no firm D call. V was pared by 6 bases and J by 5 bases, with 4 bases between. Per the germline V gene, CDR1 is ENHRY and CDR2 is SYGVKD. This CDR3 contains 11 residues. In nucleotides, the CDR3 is TGTGCCATCAGGCTAACCGGGGAGCTGTTTTTT. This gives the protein CAIRLTGELFF.

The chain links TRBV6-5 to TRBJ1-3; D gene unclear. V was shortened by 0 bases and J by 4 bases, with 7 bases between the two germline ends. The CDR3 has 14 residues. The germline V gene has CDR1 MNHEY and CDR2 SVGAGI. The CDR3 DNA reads TGTGCCAGCAGTTACTCACGAAGCGGAAACACCATATATTTT. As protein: CASSYSRSGNTIYF.

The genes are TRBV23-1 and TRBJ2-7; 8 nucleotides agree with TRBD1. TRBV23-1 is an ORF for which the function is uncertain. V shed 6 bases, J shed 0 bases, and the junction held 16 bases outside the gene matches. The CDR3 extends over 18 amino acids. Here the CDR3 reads CASSHRDRNTPSSYEQYF. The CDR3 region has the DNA TGCGCCAGCAGCCACCGGGACAGGAACACCCCAAGCTCCTACGAGCAGTACTTC.

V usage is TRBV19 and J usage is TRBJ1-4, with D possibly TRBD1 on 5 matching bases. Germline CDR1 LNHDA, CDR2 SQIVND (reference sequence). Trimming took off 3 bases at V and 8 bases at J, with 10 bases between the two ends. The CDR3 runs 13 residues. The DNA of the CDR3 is TGTGCCAGTAGTATCAACAGGCGGGAAAAACTGTTTTTT. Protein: CASSINRREKLFF.

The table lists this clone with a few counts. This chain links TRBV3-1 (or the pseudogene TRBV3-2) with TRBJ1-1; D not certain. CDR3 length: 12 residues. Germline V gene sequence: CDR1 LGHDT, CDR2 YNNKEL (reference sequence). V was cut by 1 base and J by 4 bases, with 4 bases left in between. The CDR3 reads CASSQGVTEAFF. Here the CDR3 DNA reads TGTGCCAGCAGCCAAGGGGTCACTGAAGCTTTCTTT.

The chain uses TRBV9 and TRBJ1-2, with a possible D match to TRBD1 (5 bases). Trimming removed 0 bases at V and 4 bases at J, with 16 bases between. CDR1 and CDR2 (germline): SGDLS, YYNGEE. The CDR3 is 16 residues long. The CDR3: CASSVDPGGGGYGYTF. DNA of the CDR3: TGTGCCAGCAGCGTAGACCCCGGCGGGGGGGGCTATGGCTACACCTTC.

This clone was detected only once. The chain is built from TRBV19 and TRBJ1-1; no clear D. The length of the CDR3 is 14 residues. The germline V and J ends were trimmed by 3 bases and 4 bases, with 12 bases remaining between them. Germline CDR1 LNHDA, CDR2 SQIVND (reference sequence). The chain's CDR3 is CASSIEPSSTEAFF. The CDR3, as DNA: TGTGCCAGTAGTATCGAACCTTCAAGCACTGAAGCTTTCTTT.

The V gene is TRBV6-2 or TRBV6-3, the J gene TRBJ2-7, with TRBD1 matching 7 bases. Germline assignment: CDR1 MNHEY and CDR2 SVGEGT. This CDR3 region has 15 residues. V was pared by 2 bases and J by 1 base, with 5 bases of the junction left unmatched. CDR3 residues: CASSYKVGQSYEQYF. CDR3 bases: TGTGCCAGCAGTTACAAGGTGGGACAGTCCTACGAGCAGTACTTC.

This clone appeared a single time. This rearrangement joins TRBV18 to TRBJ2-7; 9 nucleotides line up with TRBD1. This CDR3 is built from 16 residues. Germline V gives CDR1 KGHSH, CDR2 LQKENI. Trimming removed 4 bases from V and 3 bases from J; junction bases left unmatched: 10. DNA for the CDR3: TGTGCCAGCTCACGGGGACCGGGACAGGGCGACTACGAGCAGTACTTC. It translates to CASSRGPGQGDYEQYF.

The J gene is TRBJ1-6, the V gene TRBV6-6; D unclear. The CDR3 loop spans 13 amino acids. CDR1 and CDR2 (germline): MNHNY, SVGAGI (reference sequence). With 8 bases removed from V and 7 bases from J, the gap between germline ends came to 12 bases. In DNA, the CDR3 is TGTGCCAGCGCGGAACTCGCCAATTCACCCCTCCACTTT. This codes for CASAELANSPLHF.

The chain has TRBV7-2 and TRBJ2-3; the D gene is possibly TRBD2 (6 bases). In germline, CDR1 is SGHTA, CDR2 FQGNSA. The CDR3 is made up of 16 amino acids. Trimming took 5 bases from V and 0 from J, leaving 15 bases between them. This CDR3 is CASSPNPGTSTDTQYF. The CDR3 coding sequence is TGTGCCAGCAGCCCAAACCCCGGGACTAGCACAGATACGCAGTATTTT.